The rows below give T cell receptor beta chains drawn from one sample of a study of regulatory T cells in long-lasting Graves disease. One entry per CDR3 protein, called by TCRdb with MiXCR from the multiplex PCR reads. The repertoire holds around 250,000 distinct CDR3 sequences, with 20% as singletons. The sample consisted of peripheral blood mononuclear cells (PBMCs), taken at new diagnosis, from a patient treated with antithyroid drugs. The receptors come from a female donor with Graves disease. CDR3s include the opening cysteine and the closing phenylalanine or tryptophan. D genes are given only for firm matches. Rows may omit the clone size; those that give it use once, few, many or a size class.

TRBV4-2	TRBJ1-6	NA	NA	CASSQVDDSPLHF	TGTGCCAGCAGCCAAGTCGATGATTCACCCCTCCACTTT
TRBV10-3	TRBJ1-3	TRBD1	many	CAISEGAGGADFGGNTIYF	TGTGCCATCAGTGAAGGCGCAGGGGGTGCGGATTTTGGTGGAAACACCATATATTTT
TRBV6-1	TRBJ2-1	TRBD1	many	CASSRGQGGNEQFF	TGTGCCAGCAGCCGAGGACAGGGGGGCAATGAGCAGTTCTTC
TRBV6-1	TRBJ1-5	NA	NA	CASRPGGGNQPQHF	TGTGCCAGCAGACCCGGCGGAGGCAATCAGCCCCAGCATTTT
TRBV20-1	TRBJ1-4	NA	NA	CSARDLKGRGEKLFF	TGCAGTGCTAGAGATTTAAAGGGGCGGGGTGAAAAACTGTTTTTT
TRBV19	TRBJ2-2	NA	many	CASSTVRNTGELFF	TGTGCCAGTAGTACAGTTCGGAACACCGGGGAGCTGTTTTTT
TRBV15	TRBJ2-1	NA	many	CATGLSSYNEQFF	TGTGCCACCGGACTAAGCTCCTACAATGAGCAGTTCTTC
TRBV7-9	TRBJ2-1	NA	many	CASSLVRLAGYNEQFF	TGTGCCAGCAGCTTAGTGCGTCTAGCAGGCTACAATGAGCAGTTCTTC
TRBV6-2/TRBV6-3	TRBJ1-6	NA	once	CATSTVYNSPLHF	TGTGCCACCTCGACAGTCTATAATTCACCCCTCCACTTT
TRBV29-1	TRBJ2-2	NA	NA	CSVGSSGHTGGELFF	TGCAGCGTTGGGTCCAGCGGTCATACGGGCGGGGAGCTGTTTTTT
TRBV5-4	TRBJ1-1	TRBD1	NA	CASSFINRGNTEAFF	TGTGCCAGCAGCTTCATTAACAGGGGGAACACTGAAGCTTTCTTT
TRBV12-3/TRBV12-4	TRBJ1-5	TRBD1	few	CASRTGARSNQPQHF	TGTGCCAGCAGAACAGGGGCTAGGAGCAATCAGCCCCAGCATTTT
TRBV7-9	TRBJ1-1	TRBD1	NA	CASSPGQGVRTEAFF	TGTGCCAGCAGCCCAGGACAGGGGGTTCGCACTGAAGCTTTCTTT
TRBV6-5	TRBJ2-7	NA	many	CASSSPYAEQYF	TGTGCCAGCAGTTCACCTTACGCGGAGCAGTACTTC
TRBV11-2	TRBJ2-3	TRBD2	many	CASTSGATGTRGSWTDTQYF	TGTGCCAGCACTTCAGGGGCTACCGGGACTAGGGGGAGTTGGACAGATACGCAGTATTTT
TRBV7-2	TRBJ1-5	NA	many	CASSWTELQPQHF	TGTGCCAGCAGCTGGACCGAGTTACAGCCCCAGCATTTT
TRBV7-2	TRBJ2-5	NA	many	CASSLGRLTATQETQYF	TGTGCCAGCAGCTTAGGTAGACTTACCGCAACCCAAGAGACCCAGTACTTC
TRBV18	TRBJ2-2	NA	few	CASSPAGATNTGELFF	TGTGCCAGCTCACCAGCGGGGGCGACGAACACCGGGGAGCTGTTTTTT
TRBV6-1	TRBJ2-2	NA	many	CASIQGVGAGELFF	TGTGCCAGCATCCAAGGGGTTGGGGCCGGGGAGCTGTTTTTT
TRBV5-5	TRBJ2-6	NA	many	CASSSNPSSGANVLTF	TGTGCCAGCAGCTCTAATCCTAGCTCTGGGGCCAACGTCCTGACTTTC
TRBV6-1	TRBJ1-1	TRBD1	many	CASSSGQYTEAFF	TGTGCCAGCAGCTCGGGACAGTACACTGAAGCTTTCTTT
TRBV6-1	TRBJ1-1	NA	NA	CASTPLGGPEAFF	TGTGCCAGCACTCCCTTGGGGGGTCCTGAAGCTTTCTTT
TRBV7-8	TRBJ2-5	NA	many	CASSLELVKETQYF	TGTGCCAGCAGCTTAGAACTAGTAAAAGAGACCCAGTACTTC
TRBV6-5	TRBJ1-5	TRBD1	many	CASSYFQGGRPQHF	TGTGCCAGCAGTTACTTCCAGGGGGGTCGGCCCCAGCATTTT
TRBV7-3	TRBJ2-2	TRBD2	many	CASNAGGTGELFF	TGTGCCAGCAACGCGGGGGGCACCGGGGAGCTGTTTTTT
TRBV7-2	TRBJ2-1	NA	NA	CASSLNRDYEQFF	TGTGCCAGCAGCTTAAACCGGGACTATGAGCAGTTCTTC
TRBV5-6	TRBJ1-6	TRBD1	many	CASSRDRANSPLHF	TGTGCCAGCAGTCGGGACAGGGCCAATTCACCCCTCCACTTT
TRBV12-3/TRBV12-4	TRBJ2-3	TRBD2	many	CASSLGLAGVDTQYF	TGTGCCAGCAGTCTCGGACTAGCGGGAGTAGATACGCAGTATTTT
TRBV3-1	TRBJ2-1	TRBD2	NA	CASSQVSSGRFLDEQFF	TGTGCCAGCAGCCAAGTGTCTAGCGGGAGGTTTTTGGATGAGCAGTTCTTC
TRBV19	TRBJ1-3	NA	once	CASSIGDSGNTIYF	TGTGCCAGTAGTATAGGAGACTCTGGAAACACCATATATTTT
TRBV15	TRBJ2-7	TRBD2	many	CATSRLAGNEQYF	TGTGCCACCAGCAGGCTAGCGGGGAACGAGCAGTACTTC
TRBV7-9	TRBJ2-7	TRBD1	NA	CASSSGDRTYEQYF	TGTGCCAGCAGCTCGGGGGACAGGACCTACGAGCAGTACTTC
TRBV28	TRBJ1-2	NA	many	CASSSPVAAFDGYTF	TGCGCCAGCAGTTCCCCGGTCGCCGCTTTTGATGGCTACACCTTC
TRBV7-2	TRBJ2-5	TRBD2	many	CASSFSGGAGETQYF	TGTGCCAGCAGCTTCAGCGGGGGGGCGGGGGAGACCCAGTACTTC
TRBV20-1	TRBJ2-2	TRBD2	many	CSARGSSGYTGELFF	TGCAGTGCTAGAGGTTCTAGCGGATACACCGGGGAGCTGTTTTTT
TRBV3-1	TRBJ1-3	TRBD1	many	CASSPGQRVNTIYF	TGTGCCAGCAGCCCGGGACAGCGGGTAAACACCATATATTTT
TRBV15	TRBJ2-1	NA	many	CATSAPGGEYNEQFF	TGTGCCACCAGTGCCCCCGGGGGAGAATACAATGAGCAGTTCTTC
TRBV30	TRBJ2-1	TRBD2	many	CAWRGIGSGGWFF	TGTGCCTGGAGGGGGATTGGAAGCGGGGGGTGGTTCTTC
TRBV14	TRBJ1-3	NA	many	CASSQVFSGNTIYF	TGTGCCAGCAGCCAAGTCTTCTCTGGAAACACCATATATTTT
TRBV28	TRBJ1-5	NA	many	CASRTPERSQPQHF	TGTGCCAGCAGGACCCCGGAGCGTTCTCAGCCCCAGCATTTT
TRBV14	TRBJ2-5	TRBD2	many	CASSRGGAMETQYF	TGTGCCAGCAGCCGCGGGGGAGCTATGGAGACCCAGTACTTC